This TCR beta chain is from a study of CD8+ T cells in alopecia areata. The sequencing template was cDNA reverse transcribed from extracted RNA. Repertoires were generated with immunoSEQ multiplex PCR, while TCRdb's copy carries only in-frame clones and drops some. The sample includes around 210,000 clones, 64% of them seen just once. A note on this clone: The antigen remains undetermined.

V was cut by 9 bases and J by 1 base, with 6 bases left in between. This CDR3 is built from 11 residues. CDR1 is MNHEY and CDR2 is SVGAGI in the germline V gene. Treatment defined: oral pan-JAK inhibitor, 5-10 mg twice daily. Study-wide results and limits: Affected lesional scalp, above all in alopecia totalis/universalis, was more clonal than normal scalp. Among the 100 top clones, expanded CD8+ clones, like scalp clonality, were significantly decreased by tofacitinib.

The sequence was obtained from a human donor with alopecia areata. The sample in question was CD4+ T cells sorted from blood, obtained at week 4, from a patient treated with tofacitinib. The rearrangement joins TRBV6-5 to TRBJ1-1; D call uncertain. The CDR3 loop reads CASRQNTEAFF. The CDR3 DNA is TGTGCCAGTCGGCAGAACACTGAAGCTTTCTTT.